The rows below give T cell receptor beta chains drawn from one sample of a study of T cell changes during pregnancy in multiple sclerosis. Clones were sequenced by immunoSEQ multiplex PCR, and TCRdb holds only the in-frame ones, with some missing. Counted here are 45,000 to 65,000 clones, roughly 93% occurring once; the ten biggest clones make up approximately 2.5%. Sequenced material: CD8+ T cells from peripheral blood mononuclear cells, taken in the third trimester of pregnancy. The receptor set was obtained from a female donor with multiple sclerosis, enrolled in a pregnancy study. Each CDR3 is given with its conserved first and last residue. Each record gives: CDR3 protein, CDR3 DNA, clone size, J gene, D gene, V gene. A D gene is named only where the DNA matches it firmly. Not all rows give a size; the values are once, few, many and, for expanded clones, a class.

CDR3aa: CASSPGQGGYQPQHF; CDR3nt: TGTGCCAGCAGCCCAGGACAGGGAGGATATCAGCCCCAGCATTTT; abundance: .; j_gene: TRBJ1-5; d_gene: TRBD1; v_gene: TRBV27
CDR3aa: CASSPSLREQFF; CDR3nt: TGTGCCAGCAGCCCGTCCCTCAGGGAGCAGTTCTTC; abundance: .; j_gene: TRBJ2-1; d_gene: .; v_gene: TRBV9
CDR3aa: CASSLGGANEQFF; CDR3nt: TGTGCCAGCAGTTTAGGCGGAGCCAATGAGCAGTTCTTC; abundance: .; j_gene: TRBJ2-1; d_gene: .; v_gene: TRBV27
CDR3aa: CASSPLAGLFDEQYF; CDR3nt: TGTGCCAGCAGTCCCCTAGCGGGGCTTTTCGACGAGCAGTACTTC; abundance: .; j_gene: TRBJ2-7; d_gene: TRBD2; v_gene: TRBV27
CDR3aa: CASSLGLAATGELFF; CDR3nt: TGTGCCAGCAGCTTGGGACTAGCGGCTACCGGGGAGCTGTTTTTT; abundance: .; j_gene: TRBJ2-2; d_gene: TRBD2; v_gene: TRBV5-6
CDR3aa: CASSDHRGGRKKLFF; CDR3nt: TGTGCCAGCAGTGACCACAGGGGGGGCAGAAAAAAACTGTTTTTT; abundance: .; j_gene: TRBJ1-4; d_gene: TRBD1; v_gene: TRBV6-4
CDR3aa: CASLAGTSSFLSADTQYF; CDR3nt: TGTGCCAGCTTAGCCGGGACTAGCTCCTTTCTCTCCGCAGATACGCAGTATTTT; abundance: .; j_gene: TRBJ2-3; d_gene: TRBD2; v_gene: TRBV7-9
CDR3aa: CASSGWDSQSSPETQYF; CDR3nt: TGTGCCAGCTCGGGATGGGACAGCCAGTCGTCCCCAGAGACCCAGTACTTC; abundance: .; j_gene: TRBJ2-5; d_gene: TRBD1; v_gene: TRBV18
CDR3aa: CASSHLVTGAYEQYF; CDR3nt: TGCGCCAGCAGCCATTTAGTGACAGGGGCCTACGAGCAGTACTTC; abundance: .; j_gene: TRBJ2-7; d_gene: TRBD1; v_gene: TRBV4-1
CDR3aa: CASIGHPGTPNF; CDR3nt: TGTGCCAGCATCGGTCACCCAGGGACTCCGAACTTC; abundance: .; j_gene: TRBJ2-5; d_gene: .; v_gene: TRBV2
CDR3aa: CASGSDSMNTEAFF; CDR3nt: TGTGCCAGCGGATCGGACAGCATGAACACTGAAGCTTTCTTT; abundance: once; j_gene: TRBJ1-1; d_gene: .; v_gene: TRBV7-6
CDR3aa: CASSLTAGGPWNEQFF; CDR3nt: TGTGCCAGCAGTTTAACAGCGGGAGGGCCGTGGAATGAGCAGTTCTTC; abundance: .; j_gene: TRBJ2-1; d_gene: TRBD2; v_gene: TRBV6-5
CDR3aa: CASSVVGAGEQYF; CDR3nt: TGTGCCAGCAGCGTAGTGGGGGCGGGCGAGCAGTACTTC; abundance: .; j_gene: TRBJ2-7; d_gene: .; v_gene: TRBV9
CDR3aa: CASSLSGRSTYEQYF; CDR3nt: TGTGCCAGCAGCTTGAGCGGGAGATCCACCTACGAGCAGTACTTC; abundance: .; j_gene: TRBJ2-7; d_gene: TRBD2; v_gene: TRBV7-9
CDR3aa: CASSVRVAGDYEQYF; CDR3nt: TGTGCCAGCAGCGTAAGGGTAGCGGGGGACTACGAGCAGTACTTC; abundance: .; j_gene: TRBJ2-7; d_gene: TRBD2; v_gene: TRBV9
CDR3aa: CASSQEATGGGREQYF; CDR3nt: TGCGCCAGCAGCCAAGAGGCCACGGGAGGGGGTAGGGAGCAGTACTTC; abundance: .; j_gene: TRBJ2-7; d_gene: TRBD2; v_gene: TRBV4-3
CDR3aa: CAWSVADYGYTF; CDR3nt: TGTGCCTGGAGTGTTGCAGACTATGGCTACACCTTC; abundance: .; j_gene: TRBJ1-2; d_gene: .; v_gene: TRBV30
CDR3aa: CASSLDSEGRPPYTGELFF; CDR3nt: TGTGCCAGCAGCTTAGATTCCGAAGGCAGGCCACCCTACACCGGGGAGCTGTTTTTT; abundance: .; j_gene: TRBJ2-2; d_gene: .; v_gene: TRBV11-2
CDR3aa: CASSPALTASGRAKFF; CDR3nt: TGTGCCAGCAGCCCGGCTCTTACTGCTAGCGGGAGGGCGAAGTTCTTC; abundance: .; j_gene: TRBJ2-1; d_gene: TRBD2; v_gene: TRBV7-9
CDR3aa: CASSQYSGSYEQYF; CDR3nt: TGTGCCAGCAGCCAATACTCCGGTTCCTACGAGCAGTACTTC; abundance: .; j_gene: TRBJ2-7; d_gene: .; v_gene: TRBV7-3
CDR3aa: CASSPWTGAVTGELFF; CDR3nt: TGTGCCAGCAGCCCATGGACAGGGGCGGTCACCGGGGAGCTGTTTTTT; abundance: .; j_gene: TRBJ2-2; d_gene: TRBD1; v_gene: TRBV7-6
CDR3aa: CASSISGWGEQFF; CDR3nt: TGTGCCAGCAGTATTAGCGGGTGGGGGGAGCAGTTCTTC; abundance: .; j_gene: TRBJ2-1; d_gene: TRBD2; v_gene: TRBV6-5
CDR3aa: CASSQLNEQFF; CDR3nt: TGTGCCAGCAGTCAACTCAATGAGCAGTTCTTC; abundance: once; j_gene: TRBJ2-1; d_gene: .; v_gene: TRBV6-5
CDR3aa: CASSLGDTYNEQFF; CDR3nt: TGTGCCAGCAGCTTGGGGGACACTTACAATGAGCAGTTCTTC; abundance: .; j_gene: TRBJ2-1; d_gene: .; v_gene: TRBV5-6
CDR3aa: CASSLGAGAKNIQYF; CDR3nt: TGTGCCAGCAGCTTGGGGGCAGGGGCGAAAAACATTCAGTACTTC; abundance: .; j_gene: TRBJ2-4; d_gene: .; v_gene: TRBV5-6
CDR3aa: CASSVRTSGSYNEQFF; CDR3nt: TGTGCCAGCAGTGTTAGGACTAGCGGATCCTACAATGAGCAGTTCTTC; abundance: once; j_gene: TRBJ2-1; d_gene: TRBD2; v_gene: TRBV6-1
CDR3aa: CASSPMAGGFGDEQFF; CDR3nt: TGTGCCAGCAGTCCCATGGCGGGAGGGTTCGGTGATGAGCAGTTCTTC; abundance: .; j_gene: TRBJ2-1; d_gene: TRBD2; v_gene: TRBV6-6
CDR3aa: CASSRGGITEAFF; CDR3nt: TGTGCCAGCAGTCGGGGAGGTATCACTGAAGCTTTCTTT; abundance: once; j_gene: TRBJ1-1; d_gene: .; v_gene: TRBV5-6
CDR3aa: CASRITGGAGEQYF; CDR3nt: TGTGCCAGCAGGATAACAGGGGGCGCAGGCGAGCAGTACTTC; abundance: .; j_gene: TRBJ2-7; d_gene: TRBD1; v_gene: TRBV28
CDR3aa: CAWSHRVSGNTIYF; CDR3nt: TGTGCCTGGAGTCACAGGGTTTCAGGAAACACCATATATTTT; abundance: .; j_gene: TRBJ1-3; d_gene: .; v_gene: TRBV30
CDR3aa: CASSLAFSGRFNEQFF; CDR3nt: TGTGCCAGCAGCTTAGCATTTAGCGGGAGGTTCAATGAGCAGTTCTTC; abundance: .; j_gene: TRBJ2-1; d_gene: TRBD2; v_gene: TRBV11-2
CDR3aa: CASSLEIWTGGLGYTF; CDR3nt: TGTGCCAGCAGCTTAGAAATTTGGACAGGGGGTTTGGGCTACACCTTC; abundance: .; j_gene: TRBJ1-2; d_gene: TRBD1; v_gene: TRBV11-2
CDR3aa: CASSLRLAGTGELFF; CDR3nt: TGTGCCAGCAGTTTGAGACTAGCGGGAACCGGGGAGCTGTTTTTT; abundance: .; j_gene: TRBJ2-2; d_gene: TRBD2; v_gene: TRBV27
CDR3aa: CASTWPGGESVMF; CDR3nt: TGTGCCAGCACCTGGCCGGGGGGAGAGAGCGTGATGTTT; abundance: .; j_gene: TRBJ1-3; d_gene: .; v_gene: TRBV5-8
CDR3aa: CASSPSSGGYEQYF; CDR3nt: TGTGCCAGCTCACCAAGTAGCGGAGGCTACGAGCAGTACTTC; abundance: .; j_gene: TRBJ2-7; d_gene: .; v_gene: TRBV18
CDR3aa: CASSPPALTLAYGYTF; CDR3nt: TGTGCCAGCAGCCCCCCCGCCCTCACATTGGCCTATGGCTACACCTTC; abundance: .; j_gene: TRBJ1-2; d_gene: .; v_gene: TRBV5-6
CDR3aa: CAIRGQEGQYF; CDR3nt: TGTGCCATCAGGGGACAGGAAGGGCAGTACTTC; abundance: few; j_gene: TRBJ2-7; d_gene: TRBD1; v_gene: TRBV10-3
CDR3aa: CASQPTSGGNTIYF; CDR3nt: TGTGCCTCCCAGCCCACGTCGGGGGGAAACACCATATATTTT; abundance: few; j_gene: TRBJ1-3; d_gene: .; v_gene: TRBV7-9
CDR3aa: CASSPTSGTGELFF; CDR3nt: TGTGCCAGCAGTCCTACTAGCGGCACCGGGGAGCTGTTTTTT; abundance: .; j_gene: TRBJ2-2; d_gene: TRBD2; v_gene: TRBV6-1
CDR3aa: CASSQGPMTLQETQYF; CDR3nt: TGCGCCAGCAGCCAAGGCCCGATGACTTTACAAGAGACCCAGTACTTC; abundance: .; j_gene: TRBJ2-5; d_gene: .; v_gene: TRBV4-1
CDR3aa: CASSASGTRGLTEQFF; CDR3nt: TGTGCCAGCAGCGCTAGCGGGACAAGGGGTTTAACTGAGCAGTTCTTC; abundance: .; j_gene: TRBJ2-1; d_gene: TRBD2; v_gene: TRBV7-7
CDR3aa: CASSPRLAGYTDTQYF; CDR3nt: TGTGCCAGCAGCCCCCGGCTAGCGGGGTACACAGATACGCAGTATTTT; abundance: .; j_gene: TRBJ2-3; d_gene: TRBD2; v_gene: TRBV9
CDR3aa: CASRRALSGTDTQYF; CDR3nt: TGTGCCAGCAGAAGAGCGCTCTCGGGCACAGATACGCAGTATTTT; abundance: .; j_gene: TRBJ2-3; d_gene: .; v_gene: TRBV9
CDR3aa: CASSPSLAGVSDTQYF; CDR3nt: TGCGCCAGCAGCCCATCACTAGCGGGAGTATCAGATACGCAGTATTTT; abundance: .; j_gene: TRBJ2-3; d_gene: TRBD2; v_gene: TRBV5-1
CDR3aa: CASSQDKRITGELFF; CDR3nt: TGCGCCAGCAGCCAAGACAAGCGAATCACCGGGGAGCTGTTTTTT; abundance: few; j_gene: TRBJ2-2; d_gene: .; v_gene: TRBV4-1
CDR3aa: CASSLKRSSSYNEQFF; CDR3nt: TGTGCCAGCAGCTTAAAAAGGAGTAGCTCCTACAATGAGCAGTTCTTC; abundance: .; j_gene: TRBJ2-1; d_gene: .; v_gene: TRBV7-9